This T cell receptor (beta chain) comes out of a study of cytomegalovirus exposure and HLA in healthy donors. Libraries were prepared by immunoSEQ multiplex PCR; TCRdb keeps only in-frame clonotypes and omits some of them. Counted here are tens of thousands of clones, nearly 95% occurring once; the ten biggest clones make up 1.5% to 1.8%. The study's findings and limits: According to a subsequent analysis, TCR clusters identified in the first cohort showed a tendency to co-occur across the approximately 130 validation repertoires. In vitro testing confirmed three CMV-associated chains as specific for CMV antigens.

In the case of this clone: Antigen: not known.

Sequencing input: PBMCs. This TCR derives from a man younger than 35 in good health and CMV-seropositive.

CDR3 region: CASSETQRGEQYF. The DNA of the CDR3 is TGTGCCAGTAGTGAGACCCAGCGAGGCGAGCAGTACTTC. The chain employs TRBV19 and TRBJ2-7; D remains ambiguous. Germline CDR1 and CDR2: LNHDA and SQIVND (reference sequence). The V gene lost 5 bases and the J gene lost 6 bases, with 14 bases spanning the gap. The CDR3 spans 13 residues.